The following is a TCR beta chain sequence with its context. Authors' data handling: Using reference gene primer amplification, nucleated cell counts were estimated. Method: immunoSEQ multiplex PCR; TCRdb's copy keeps in-frame clones and lacks some. D and trimming were read from the DNA, whereas the V and J calls and clone size are those reported in that table. The table includes about 330,000 clones, 80% to 90% detected once. The data were taken from a study of blood T cell repertoires in COVID-19. Across the whole study: Samples representing acute and convalescent COVID-19 were sourced from the United States, Italy and Spain.

V was shortened by 3 bases and J by 6 bases, with 7 bases between the two germline ends. Germline V gene lookup returns CDR1 LNHDA and CDR2 SQIVND (reference sequence). The CDR3 is made up of 12 amino acids. Which cohort a participant joined came from the clinical history participants gave. This clonotype was obtained from a young man who had recovered from COVID-19. Sequenced: PBMCs or T cells enriched from blood (not recorded which). The chain couples TRBV19 to TRBJ2-3, with TRBD2 as a possible D gene (5 bases). The CDR3 spells CASSITSDTQYF. Written as DNA, the CDR3 is TGTGCCAGTAGTATTACTAGTGATACGCAGTATTTT.